Presented here are 7 T cell receptor beta chains from one specimen sequenced in a study of T-cell memory formation after mild COVID-19. TCRdb re-analysed the 5' RACE reads in MiXCR, keeping a single row per CDR3 protein. The sample has about 400,000 distinct CDR3 sequences, 13% to 15% seen once. Material: PBMCs or a T cell subset sorted from them (not recorded which). These receptors were collected from a man between 18 and 35 years old who had mild COVID-19 (a few samples of this study predate the infection). Cell type and time point are not known.

This clonotype was seen many times. The rearrangement joins TRBV2 to TRBJ2-3; D possibly corresponds to TRBD2 (6 bases). V gave up 2 bases and J gave up 2 bases, with 14 bases separating them. This CDR3 spans 16 amino acids. Per the germline V gene, CDR1 is SNHLY and CDR2 is FYNNEI. CDR3 coding DNA: TGTGCCAGCAGTGAAAGGGCTAGCGATTTCACAGATACGCAGTATTTT. Translating gives CASSERASDFTDTQYF.

This clonotype was seen repeatedly, ten times or more. The CDR3 DNA reads TGTGCCAGCAGCGTAGAGGACAGGGGGTGGGACACTGAAGCTTTCTTT. This codes for CASSVEDRGWDTEAFF. The chain combines TRBV9 with TRBJ1-1, with 10 bases lining up with TRBD1. This CDR3 is built from 16 residues. V shed 0 bases and J 3 bases; nucleotides not matched to a gene: 5. Germline V gene lookup returns CDR1 SGDLS and CDR2 YYNGEE.

This clonotype was counted between two and nine times. The rearrangement uses TRBV27 and TRBJ1-2; D is unresolved. Trimming pared 2 bases from V and 3 bases from J, leaving 13 bases between. Germline CDR1 reads MNHEY; CDR2 reads SMNVEV (reference sequence). The CDR3 has 15 amino acids. The CDR3 DNA follows: TGTGCCAGCAGTTTAGCCGGAGCAAGGGACTATGGCTACACCTTC. Translated: CASSLAGARDYGYTF.

This clonotype was counted between two and nine times. This chain uses TRBV4-3 with TRBJ1-1; D not resolved. Trimming took 0 bases from V and 5 from J, leaving 13 bases between them. This CDR3 is 15 amino acids long. CDR1 is LGHNA and CDR2 is YSLEER in the germline V gene. As DNA, the CDR3 is TGCGCCAGCAGCCAAGATTTTAGTCGAGGAACTGAAGCTTTCTTT. This gives the protein CASSQDFSRGTEAFF.

J is TRBJ2-7 and V is TRBV2; 8 bases map to TRBD1. The CDR3 has 15 amino acids. After removal of 6 bases from V and 3 bases from J, the junction contained 10 bases not matched to a gene. Germline V gene sequence: CDR1 SNHLY, CDR2 FYNNEI. CDR3 nucleotides: TGTGCCAGCAGGCAGGACAGGGCGCTTCGCTACGAGCAGTACGTC. This gives the protein CASRQDRALRYEQYV.

This sequence joins TRBV2 and TRBJ2-7; no firm D call. The length of the CDR3 is 13 residues. Trimming took 5 bases from V and 0 from J, leaving 8 bases between them. Germline-derived CDR1 and CDR2 are SNHLY and FYNNEI. CDR3 DNA sequence: TGTGCCAGCAGTCCCGACAACTCCTACGAGCAGTACTTC. Protein: CASSPDNSYEQYF.

The genes are TRBV7-9 and TRBJ2-5; the D gene is possibly TRBD2 (5 bases). CDR1 is SEHNR and CDR2 is FQNEAQ in the germline V gene (reference sequence). Between the trimmed V and J ends, which lost 0 bases and 1 base, there was a span of 12 bases. The length of the CDR3 is 16 residues. The CDR3 coding sequence is TGTGCCAGCAGCTTAGCTAGAGGGATAGGCCAAGAGACCCAGTACTTC. Translation: CASSLARGIGQETQYF.